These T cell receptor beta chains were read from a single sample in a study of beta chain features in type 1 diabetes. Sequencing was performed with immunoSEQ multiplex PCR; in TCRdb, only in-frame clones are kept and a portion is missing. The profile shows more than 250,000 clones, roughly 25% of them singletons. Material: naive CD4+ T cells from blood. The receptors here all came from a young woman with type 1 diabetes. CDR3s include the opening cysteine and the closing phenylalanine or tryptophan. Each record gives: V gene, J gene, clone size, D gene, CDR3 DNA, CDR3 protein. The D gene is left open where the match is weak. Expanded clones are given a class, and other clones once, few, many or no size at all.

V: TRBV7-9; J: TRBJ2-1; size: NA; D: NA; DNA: TGTGCCAGCAGCTTAATACAGGCCAATGAGCAGTTCTTC; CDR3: CASSLIQANEQFF
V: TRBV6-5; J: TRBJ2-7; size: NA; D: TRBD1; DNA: TGTGCCAGCAAAACGGGACAGGGCTCCTACGAGCAGTACTTC; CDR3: CASKTGQGSYEQYF
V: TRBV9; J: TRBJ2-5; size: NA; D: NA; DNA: TGTGCCAGCAGCGCGGAAGAGACCCAGTACTTC; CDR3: CASSAEETQYF
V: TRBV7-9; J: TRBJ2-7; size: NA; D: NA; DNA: TGTGCCAGCAGCCCTCCGGGGGAGCAGTACTTC; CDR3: CASSPPGEQYF
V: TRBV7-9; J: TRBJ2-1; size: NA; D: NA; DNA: TGTGCCAGCAGCTTAGGTAGGGGTGGCCACAATGAGCAGTTCTTC; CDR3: CASSLGRGGHNEQFF
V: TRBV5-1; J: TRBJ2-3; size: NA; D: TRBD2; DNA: TGCGCCAGCAGTCGGACTAGCGGGACGACAGATACGCAGTATTTT; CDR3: CASSRTSGTTDTQYF
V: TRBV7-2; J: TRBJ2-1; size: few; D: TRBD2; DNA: TGTGCCAGCAGCCCCCAGACTAGCTGGGGGACCTACAATGAGCAGTTCTTC; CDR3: CASSPQTSWGTYNEQFF
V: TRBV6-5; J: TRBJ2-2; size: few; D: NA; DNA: TGTGCCAGCAGTTACGACACTGCGAACACCGGGGAGCTGTTTTTT; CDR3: CASSYDTANTGELFF
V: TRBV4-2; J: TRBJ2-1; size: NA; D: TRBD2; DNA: TGTGCCAGCAGCCTTAAGACCGGGACTAGCGCATACAATGAGCAGTTCTTC; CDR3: CASSLKTGTSAYNEQFF
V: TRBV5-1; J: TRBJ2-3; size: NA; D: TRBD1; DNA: TGCGCCAGCAGCCCTTACGGGACAGGGGCCCATACGCAGTATTTT; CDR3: CASSPYGTGAHTQYF
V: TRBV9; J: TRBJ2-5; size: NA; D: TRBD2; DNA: TGTGCCAGCAGCGTTGATCCGGGGACTAGCATCCAAGAGACCCAGTACTTC; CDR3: CASSVDPGTSIQETQYF
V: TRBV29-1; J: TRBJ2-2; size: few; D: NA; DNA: TGCAGCGTTGAAAGGCAGGTGAACACCGGGGAGCTGTTTTTT; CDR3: CSVERQVNTGELFF
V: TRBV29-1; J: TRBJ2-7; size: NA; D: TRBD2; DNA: TGCAGCGTCATAGCGGGATTATCCTACGAGCAGTACTTC; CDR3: CSVIAGLSYEQYF
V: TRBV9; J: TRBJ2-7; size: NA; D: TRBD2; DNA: TGTGCCAGCAGCGCAGCGGGAGGACCCTACGAGCAGTACTTC; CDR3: CASSAAGGPYEQYF
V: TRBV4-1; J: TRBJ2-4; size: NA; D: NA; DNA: TGCGCCAGCAGCCCAGCTAGCGCACTAGCCAAAAACATTCAGTACTTC; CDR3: CASSPASALAKNIQYF
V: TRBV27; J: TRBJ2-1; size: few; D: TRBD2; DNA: TGTGCCAGCAGTGGGACTAGCGGGAAGAATGAGCAGTTCTTC; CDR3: CASSGTSGKNEQFF
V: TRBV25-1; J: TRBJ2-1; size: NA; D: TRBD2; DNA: TGTGCCAGCAATGACTGGGGGGGAGGCTACAATGAGCAGTTCTTC; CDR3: CASNDWGGGYNEQFF
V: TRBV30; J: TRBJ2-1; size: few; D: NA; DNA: TGTGCCTGGAGCCCACGGGGAACTTTCTACAATGAGCAGTTCTTC; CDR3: CAWSPRGTFYNEQFF
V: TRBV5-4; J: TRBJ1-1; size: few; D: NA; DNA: TGTGCCAGCAGCTTGGACAGGCGGAACACTGAAGCTTTCTTT; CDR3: CASSLDRRNTEAFF
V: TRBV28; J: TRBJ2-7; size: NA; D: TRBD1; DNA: TGTGCCACCAAGACAGGGGCGACCTACGAGCAGTACTTC; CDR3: CATKTGATYEQYF
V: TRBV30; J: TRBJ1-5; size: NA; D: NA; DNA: TGTGCCTGGAGTCCCGGAACAGGGCATCAGCCCCAGCATTTT; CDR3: CAWSPGTGHQPQHF
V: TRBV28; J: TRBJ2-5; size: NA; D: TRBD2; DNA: TGTGCCAGCAGTTACCTAGCGGGAGGGCAGTACTTC; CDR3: CASSYLAGGQYF
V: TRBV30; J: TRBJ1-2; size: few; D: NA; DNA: TGTGCCCTGGATGGGGTCGGGGGTGGCTATGGCTACACCTTC; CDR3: CALDGVGGGYGYTF
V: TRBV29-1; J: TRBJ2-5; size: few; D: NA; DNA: TGCAGCGTTGGGGGGGATGTAGAGACCCAGTACTTC; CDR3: CSVGGDVETQYF
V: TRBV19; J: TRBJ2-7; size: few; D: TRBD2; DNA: TGTGCCAGTGGCGGACCCGGGACTAGCAGTTACGAGCAGTACTTC; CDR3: CASGGPGTSSYEQYF
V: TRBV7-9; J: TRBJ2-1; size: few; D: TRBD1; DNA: TGTGCCAGCAGCGCTAGACAGGGTGGCTCCTACAATGAGCAGTTCTTC; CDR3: CASSARQGGSYNEQFF
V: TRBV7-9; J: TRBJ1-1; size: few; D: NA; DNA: TGTGCCAGCAGCGACAGCCCAGGAATCACTGAAGCTTTCTTT; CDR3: CASSDSPGITEAFF
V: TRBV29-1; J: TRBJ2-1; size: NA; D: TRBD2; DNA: TGCAGCGCAGCTACTAGCGGGAGCGGGGAGCAGTTCTTC; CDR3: CSAATSGSGEQFF
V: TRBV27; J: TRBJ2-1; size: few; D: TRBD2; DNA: TGTGCCAGCAGTTCTCAGACTAGCGGGTCTTACAATGAGCAGTTCTTC; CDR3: CASSSQTSGSYNEQFF
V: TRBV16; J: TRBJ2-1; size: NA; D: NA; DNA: TGTGCCAGCAGCCAGTTCTTGCAGATATACAATGAGCAGTTCTTC; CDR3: CASSQFLQIYNEQFF
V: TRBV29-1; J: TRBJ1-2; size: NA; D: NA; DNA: TGCAGCGTGAGCCTCGCGGACACCTTAAACTATGGCTACACCTTC; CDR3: CSVSLADTLNYGYTF
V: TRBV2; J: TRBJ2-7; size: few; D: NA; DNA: TGTGCCAGCAGTGGAGGGAGCAGTCGACCAACCTACGAGCAGTACTTC; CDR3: CASSGGSSRPTYEQYF
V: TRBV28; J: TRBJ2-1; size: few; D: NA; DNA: TGTGCCAGCAGAGACATGTACAATGAGCAGTTCTTC; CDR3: CASRDMYNEQFF
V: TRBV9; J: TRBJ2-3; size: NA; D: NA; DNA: TGTGCCAGCAGCCCTGTGACTAGAACAGATACGCAGTATTTT; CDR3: CASSPVTRTDTQYF
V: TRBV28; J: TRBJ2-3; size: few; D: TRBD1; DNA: TGTGCCAGCAGCCCAGGACAGGTTAGCACAGATACGCAGTATTTT; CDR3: CASSPGQVSTDTQYF
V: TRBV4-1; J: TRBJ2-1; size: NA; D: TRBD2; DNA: TGCGCCAGCAGCCAAGAGGGCATAGCGGGATACAATGAGCAGTTCTTC; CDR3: CASSQEGIAGYNEQFF
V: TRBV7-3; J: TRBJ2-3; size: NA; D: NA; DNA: TGTGCCAGCAGCTTAATCCCGGGCAGCACTAGCACATCAGATACGCAGTATTTT; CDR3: CASSLIPGSTSTSDTQYF
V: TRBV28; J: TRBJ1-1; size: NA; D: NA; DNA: TGTGCCAGCAGTTTAGCCTCGGGACCGATGGGAGGAGCTTTCTTT; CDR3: CASSLASGPMGGAFF
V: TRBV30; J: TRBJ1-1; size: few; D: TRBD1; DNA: TGTGCCAGGGGACAGCCGAACACTGAAGCTTTCTTT; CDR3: CARGQPNTEAFF
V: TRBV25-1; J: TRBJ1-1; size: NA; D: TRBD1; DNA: TGTGCCAGCAGTGAATTACACAGGGGGGCAGCTTTCTTT; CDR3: CASSELHRGAAFF
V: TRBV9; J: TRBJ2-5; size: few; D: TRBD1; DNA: TGTGCCAGCAGCGTAGCCCCTGGGACAGGGGGACGCGTGGGCACCCAGTACTTC; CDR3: CASSVAPGTGGRVGTQYF
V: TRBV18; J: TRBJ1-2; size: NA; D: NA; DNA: TGTGCCAGCTCACCCAGAGAGACAGGTTGGGTCGGCTACACCTTC; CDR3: CASSPRETGWVGYTF
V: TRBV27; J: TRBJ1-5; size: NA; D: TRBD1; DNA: TGTGCCAGCAGTTTCGGACAGGGGGCGGATCAGCCCCAGCATTTT; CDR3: CASSFGQGADQPQHF
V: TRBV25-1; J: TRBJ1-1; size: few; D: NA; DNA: TGTGCCAGCAGTGAATCAGGACGGGGGAACACTGAAGCTTTCTTT; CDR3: CASSESGRGNTEAFF
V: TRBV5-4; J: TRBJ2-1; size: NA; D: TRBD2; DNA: TGTGCCAGCAGCTCTCCTGGGACTAGGTTTATTGAGCAGTTCTTC; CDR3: CASSSPGTRFIEQFF
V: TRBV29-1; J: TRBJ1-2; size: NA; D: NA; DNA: TGCAGCGTCAAACCCCAGGGGTCAAACTATGGCTACACCTTC; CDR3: CSVKPQGSNYGYTF
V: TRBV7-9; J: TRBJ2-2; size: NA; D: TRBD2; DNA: TGTGCCAGCATCAGACTAGCGGAAGCCGGGGAGCTGTTTTTT; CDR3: CASIRLAEAGELFF
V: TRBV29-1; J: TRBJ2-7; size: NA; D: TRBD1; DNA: TGCAGCGTTGGTGGAGGGACAGGGGATTACGAGCAGTACTTC; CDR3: CSVGGGTGDYEQYF
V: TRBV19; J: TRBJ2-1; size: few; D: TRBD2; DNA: TGTGCCAGTAGTGCCCGGACTAGCGGGAGATACAATGAGCAGTTCTTC; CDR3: CASSARTSGRYNEQFF
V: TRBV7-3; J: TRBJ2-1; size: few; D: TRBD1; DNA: TGTGCCAGCAGCTTACCGAGACAGGGGAACAATGAGCAGTTCTTC; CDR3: CASSLPRQGNNEQFF
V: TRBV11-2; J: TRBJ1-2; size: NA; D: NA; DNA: TGTGCCAGCAGCTTACCCCAGGCAGGCTACACCTTC; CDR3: CASSLPQAGYTF
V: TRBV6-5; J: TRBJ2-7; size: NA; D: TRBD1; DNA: TGTGCCAGCAGTACACAGGGGTCGGTCTACGAGCAGTACTTC; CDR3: CASSTQGSVYEQYF
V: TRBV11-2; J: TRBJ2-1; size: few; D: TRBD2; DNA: TGTGCCAGCAGCTTAGCTAGCGGGAAGTACAATGAGCAGTTCTTC; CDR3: CASSLASGKYNEQFF
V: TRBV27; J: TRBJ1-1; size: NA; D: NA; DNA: TGTGCCAGCAGTTTTGATAGGGGGAACACTGAAGCTTTCTTT; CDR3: CASSFDRGNTEAFF
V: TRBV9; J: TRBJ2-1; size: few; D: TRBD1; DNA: TGTGCCAGCAGCGTGGGGGAGGTGGGGGACAGGGGCCCGCAAGCCTCTCACGGAAAGTTCTTC; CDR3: CASSVGEVGDRGPQASHGKFF
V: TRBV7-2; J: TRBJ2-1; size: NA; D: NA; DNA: TGTGCCAGCAGCTTAGCGGGGCGGGGTAACTACAATGAGCAGTTCTTC; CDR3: CASSLAGRGNYNEQFF
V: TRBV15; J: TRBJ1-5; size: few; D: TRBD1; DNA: TGTGCCACCAGCAGAGGGACAGGGTATAATCAGCCCCAGCATTTT; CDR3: CATSRGTGYNQPQHF